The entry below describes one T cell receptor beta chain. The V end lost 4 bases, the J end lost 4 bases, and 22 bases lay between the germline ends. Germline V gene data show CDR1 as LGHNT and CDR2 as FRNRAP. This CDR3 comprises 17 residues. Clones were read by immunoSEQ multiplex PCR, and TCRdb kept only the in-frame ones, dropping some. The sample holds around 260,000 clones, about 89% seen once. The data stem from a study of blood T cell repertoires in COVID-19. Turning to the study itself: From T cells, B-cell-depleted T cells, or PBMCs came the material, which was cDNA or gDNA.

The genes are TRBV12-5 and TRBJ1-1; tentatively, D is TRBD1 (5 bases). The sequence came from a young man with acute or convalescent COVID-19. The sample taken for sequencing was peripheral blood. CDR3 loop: CASGSSSSWDYGTEAFF. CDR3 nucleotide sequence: TGTGCTAGTGGTTCCTCGTCTTCTTGGGACTACGGCACTGAAGCTTTCTTT.